This passage covers 4 T cell receptor beta chains from one sample sequenced in a study of cytomegalovirus exposure and HLA in healthy donors. 13 Jbeta primers and 60 Vbeta primers were used for the PCR. Generated by immunoSEQ multiplex PCR, the TCRdb table keeps only in-frame clones and is missing some. The sample has 200,000 to 250,000 clones, and its top ten clones hold about 0.9%. The sample was PBMCs. The receptors originated from a woman aged 25-40 years in good health and CMV-seropositive.

This chain joins TRBV7-8 and TRBJ1-3; 7 nucleotides align to TRBD1. CDR1 and CDR2 (germline): SGHVS, FQNEAQ. There are 14 residues in the CDR3. After removal of 1 base from V and 9 bases from J, the junction contained 6 bases not matched to a gene. Here the CDR3 DNA reads TGTGCCAGCAGCTTAGGACAGGGTGAGGGCACCATATATTTT. It encodes CASSLGQGEGTIYF.

J is TRBJ2-5 and V is TRBV28; 7 nucleotides agree with TRBD2. Germline-derived CDR1 and CDR2 are MDHEN and SYDVKM. With 3 bases clipped from V and 0 bases from J, the junction kept 10 bases outside the gene matches. CDR3 length: 17 amino acids. The DNA for the CDR3 is TGTGCCAGCAGTTTGCTGCACCGGGAGGAGTACCAAGAGACCCAGTACTTC. As protein: CASSLLHREEYQETQYF.

The chain couples TRBV4-3 to TRBJ2-5; no reliable D call. The germline V and J ends were trimmed by 1 base and 5 bases, with 5 bases remaining between them. The CDR3 covers 12 residues. CDR1 and CDR2 from the germline V gene are LGHNA and YSLEER. CDR3 in amino acids: CASSQVRETQYF. The CDR3 nucleotides read TGCGCCAGCAGCCAAGTCCGGGAGACCCAGTACTTC.

The V call is TRBV19, the J call TRBJ2-1; 8 bases map to TRBD2. The germline gives CDR1 LNHDA, CDR2 SQIVND (reference sequence). Trimming at V came to 9 bases and at J to 2 bases, leaving 15 bases not matched to a gene. This CDR3 has 17 amino acids. CDR3 region: CASHGVRGGHTYNEQFF. DNA for the CDR3: TGTGCCAGCCACGGTGTTCGGGGGGGCCACACCTACAATGAGCAGTTCTTC.